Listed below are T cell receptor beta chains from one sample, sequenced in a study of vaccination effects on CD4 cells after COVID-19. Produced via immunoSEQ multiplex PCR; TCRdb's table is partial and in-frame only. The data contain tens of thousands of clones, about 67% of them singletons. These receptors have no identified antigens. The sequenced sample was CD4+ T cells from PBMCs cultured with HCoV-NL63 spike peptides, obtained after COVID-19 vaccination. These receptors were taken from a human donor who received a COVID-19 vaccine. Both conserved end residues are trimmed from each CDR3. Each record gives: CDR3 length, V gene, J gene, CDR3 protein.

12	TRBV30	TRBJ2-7	AWTRGGLKYEQY
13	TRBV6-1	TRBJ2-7	ASSESSSGSSEQY
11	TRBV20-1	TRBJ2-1	SASRESYNEQF
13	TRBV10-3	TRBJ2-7	AISGPMGGAYEQY
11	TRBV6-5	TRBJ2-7	ASGLAGEYEQY
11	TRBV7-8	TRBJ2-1	ASSLRAHNEQF
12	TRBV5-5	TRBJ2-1	ASSWTPSNNEQF
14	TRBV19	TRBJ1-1	ASSTSTGMMNTEAF
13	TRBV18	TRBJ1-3	ASSPASRVRNTIY
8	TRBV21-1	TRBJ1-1	ASGDRADF
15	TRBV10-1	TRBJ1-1	ASSEGDRMSMNTEAF
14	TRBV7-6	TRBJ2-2	ASSWPQGRDTGELF
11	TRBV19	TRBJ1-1	ASSQTVNTEAF
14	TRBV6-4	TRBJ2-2	ASSVVPVSDTGELF
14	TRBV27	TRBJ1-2	ASSLRYKGGGYGYT
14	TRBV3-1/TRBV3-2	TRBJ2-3	ASSQSGGRPTDTQY
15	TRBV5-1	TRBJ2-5	ASSLVLAGGPEETQY